This T cell receptor (beta chain) was sequenced during a study of control samples from healthy donors and cancer patients. The protocol was immunoSEQ multiplex PCR, while the TCRdb copy is restricted to in-frame clones and leaves out a portion. The repertoire holds nearly 200,000 clones, with about 90% as singletons. The V segment lost 2 bases and the J segment 2 bases; nucleotides outside the gene matches: 8. The CDR3 has 15 residues. Germline loops: CDR1 GTSNPN, CDR2 SVGIG (reference sequence). This clone appeared once. Material for sequencing was blood. This TCR derives from a man younger than 40 in good health. The chain employs TRBV30 and TRBJ1-1, with 7 bases lining up with TRBD1. The CDR3 here is CAWSRPQGVNTEAFF. In nucleotides, the CDR3 is TGTGCCTGGAGTCGACCTCAGGGGGTCAACACTGAAGCTTTCTTT.